This T cell receptor beta chain stems from a study of T-cell reconstitution after alpha-beta-depleted transplantation in children. This sample's TCRbeta library carried unique molecular identifier barcodes. A single record per CDR3 protein comes from TCRdb applying MiXCR to the PCR reads. The table includes about 340,000 distinct CDR3 sequences, 10% detected once. CDR1 and CDR2 (germline): LNHDA, SQIVND (reference sequence). J was trimmed by 0 bases and V by 4 bases; bases with no gene match: 5. The CDR3 contains 17 residues. Sequences were derived from PBMCs from the stem cell graft donor, sampled from the stem cell graft. V gene TRBV19 combines with J gene TRBJ2-6, with 8 nucleotides matching TRBD1. This receptor was taken from a human donor who donated a stem cell graft to a child with acute lymphoblastic leukemia. CDR3 residues: CASSTGTGLSGANVLTF. Here the CDR3 DNA reads TGTGCCAGTAGTACCGGGACAGGTCTCTCTGGGGCCAACGTCCTGACTTTC.